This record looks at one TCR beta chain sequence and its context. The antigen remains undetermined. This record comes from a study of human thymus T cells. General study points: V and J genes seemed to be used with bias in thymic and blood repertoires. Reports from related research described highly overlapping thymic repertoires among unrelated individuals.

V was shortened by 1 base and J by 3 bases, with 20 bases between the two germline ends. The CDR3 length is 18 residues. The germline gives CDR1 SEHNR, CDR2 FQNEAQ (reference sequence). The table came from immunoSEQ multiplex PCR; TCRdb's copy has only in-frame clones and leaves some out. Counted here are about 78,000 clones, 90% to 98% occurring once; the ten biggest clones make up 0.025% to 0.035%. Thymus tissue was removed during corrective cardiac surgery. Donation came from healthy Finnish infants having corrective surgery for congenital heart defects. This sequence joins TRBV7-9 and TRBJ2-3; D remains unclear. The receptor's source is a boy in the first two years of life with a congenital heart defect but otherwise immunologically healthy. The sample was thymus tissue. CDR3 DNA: TGTGCCAGCAGCTTAGAACTCCGGCCTCCGAGATGGACAGATACGCAGTATTTT. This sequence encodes CASSLELRPPRWTDTQYF.